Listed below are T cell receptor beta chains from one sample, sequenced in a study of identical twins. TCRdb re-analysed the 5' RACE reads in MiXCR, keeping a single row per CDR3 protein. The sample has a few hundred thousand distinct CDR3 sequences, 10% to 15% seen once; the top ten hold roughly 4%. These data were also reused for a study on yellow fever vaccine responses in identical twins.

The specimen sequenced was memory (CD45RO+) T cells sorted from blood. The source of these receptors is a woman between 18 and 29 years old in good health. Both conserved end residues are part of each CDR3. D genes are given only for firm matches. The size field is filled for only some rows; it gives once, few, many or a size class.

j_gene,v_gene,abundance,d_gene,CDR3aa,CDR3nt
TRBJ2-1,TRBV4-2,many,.,CASSQDTNNEQFF,TGTGCCAGCAGCCAAGATACGAACAATGAGCAGTTCTTC
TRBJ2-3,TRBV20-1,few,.,CSARRGESTDTQYF,TGCAGTGCTAGGCGAGGGGAAAGCACAGATACGCAGTATTTT
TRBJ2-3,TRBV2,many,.,CASSQTRGHEDTQYF,TGTGCCAGCAGTCAAACTAGAGGTCACGAGGATACGCAGTATTTT
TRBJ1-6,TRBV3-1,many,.,CASSPGGVSSPLHF,TGTGCCAGCAGCCCCGGAGGGGTGAGTTCACCCCTCCACTTT
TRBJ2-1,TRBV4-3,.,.,CASSREKESYNEQFF,TGCGCCAGCAGCCGCGAGAAGGAATCCTACAATGAGCAGTTCTTC
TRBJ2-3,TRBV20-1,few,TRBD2,CSAKGRASGRMGPTDTQYF,TGCAGTGCTAAGGGTAGGGCTAGCGGGAGGATGGGGCCCACAGATACGCAGTATTTT
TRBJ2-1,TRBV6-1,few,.,CASTRLDNEQFF,TGTGCCAGCACTAGACTGGACAATGAGCAGTTCTTC
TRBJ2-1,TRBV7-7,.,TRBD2,CASSQGTLAGVSEQFF,TGTGCTAGCAGTCAAGGGACTCTAGCGGGAGTGAGTGAGCAGTTCTTC
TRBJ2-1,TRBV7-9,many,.,CASSLAGSINEQFF,TGTGCCAGCAGCTTAGCTGGTAGTATCAATGAGCAGTTCTTC
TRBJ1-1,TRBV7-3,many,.,CASSLDMNTEAFF,TGTGCCAGCAGCTTGGACATGAACACTGAAGCTTTCTTT
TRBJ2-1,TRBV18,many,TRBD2,CASSPGLADNEQFF,TGTGCCAGCAGCCCGGGACTAGCGGACAATGAGCAGTTCTTC
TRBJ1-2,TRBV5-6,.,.,CASSLDREGYGYTF,TGTGCCAGCAGCTTGGACAGGGAAGGCTATGGCTACACCTTC
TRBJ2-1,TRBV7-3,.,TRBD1,CASRTGGEHNEQFF,TGTGCCAGCCGAACAGGGGGCGAGCACAATGAGCAGTTCTTC
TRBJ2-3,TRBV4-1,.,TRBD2,CASSQYWPSGRGDTQYF,TGCGCCAGCAGCCAATATTGGCCTAGCGGGAGGGGCGATACGCAGTATTTT
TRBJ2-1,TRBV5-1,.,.,CASRLRLEGEQFF,TGCGCCAGCAGGCTCCGACTGGAGGGTGAGCAGTTCTTC
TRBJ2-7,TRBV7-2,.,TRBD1,CASSLSLWTGPYEQYF,TGTGCCAGCAGCTTATCCCTCTGGACAGGACCCTACGAGCAGTACTTC
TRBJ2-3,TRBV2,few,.,CASRVGGTDTQYF,TGTGCCAGCAGGGTCGGGGGCACAGATACGCAGTATTTT
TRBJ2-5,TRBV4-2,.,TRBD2,CASRDVGGGRETQYF,TGTGCCAGTCGGGACGTGGGCGGGGGTAGGGAGACCCAGTACTTC
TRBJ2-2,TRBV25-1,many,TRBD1,CASSERTGVRTVPTGELFF,TGTGCCAGCAGTGAACGGACAGGGGTCCGGACAGTACCAACCGGGGAGCTGTTTTTT
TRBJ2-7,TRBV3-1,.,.,CASRAGYDEQYF,TGTGCTAGCAGGGCGGGATACGACGAGCAGTACTTC
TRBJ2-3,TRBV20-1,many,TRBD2,CSASPGGGAITQYF,TGCAGTGCTAGTCCAGGCGGGGGGGCCATTACGCAGTATTTT
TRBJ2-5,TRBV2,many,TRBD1,CASSGGQATQETQYF,TGTGCCAGCAGTGGGGGACAGGCTACGCAAGAGACCCAGTACTTC
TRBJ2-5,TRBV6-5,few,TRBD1,CASSYGRGSPETQYF,TGTGCCAGCAGTTACGGCAGGGGGAGTCCGGAGACCCAGTACTTC
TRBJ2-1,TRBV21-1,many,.,CASSNLTRQGVRNEQFF,TGTGCCAGCAGCAACCTAACCAGACAGGGGGTGAGGAATGAGCAGTTCTTC
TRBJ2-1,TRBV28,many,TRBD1,CASSWDSRGSYNEQFF,TGTGCCAGCAGTTGGGACAGCAGGGGCTCTTACAATGAGCAGTTCTTC
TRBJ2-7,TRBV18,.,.,CASSEGTQSYEQYF,TGTGCCAGCTCAGAGGGGACACAGTCCTACGAGCAGTACTTC
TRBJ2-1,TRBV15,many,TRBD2,CATSRGASGDNEQFF,TGTGCCACCAGCAGAGGGGCTAGCGGAGACAATGAGCAGTTCTTC
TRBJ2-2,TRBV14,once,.,CASSQGGTGELFF,TGTGCCAGCAGCCAAGGAGGGACCGGGGAGCTGTTTTTT
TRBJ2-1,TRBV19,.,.,CASSPSYYNEQFF,TGTGCCAGTAGTCCATCTTACTACAATGAGCAGTTCTTC
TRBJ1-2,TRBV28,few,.,CASRRANNYGYTF,TGTGCCAGCAGACGGGCTAATAACTATGGCTACACCTTC
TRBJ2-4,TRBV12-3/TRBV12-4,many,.,CASSYPSGIQYF,TGTGCCAGCAGTTACCCCTCAGGCATTCAGTACTTC
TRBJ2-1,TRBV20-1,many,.,CSARDLAAMNEQFF,TGCAGTGCTAGAGATTTGGCCGCCATGAATGAGCAGTTCTTC
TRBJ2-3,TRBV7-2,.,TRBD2,CASSLRRTSGRTDTQYF,TGTGCCAGCAGCTTAAGAAGGACTAGCGGGCGCACAGATACGCAGTATTTT
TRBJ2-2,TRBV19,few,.,CATSIKLGTGELFF,TGTGCCACCTCAATAAAGTTGGGGACCGGGGAGCTGTTTTTT
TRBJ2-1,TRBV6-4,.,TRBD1,CASSAGTGEMNEQFF,TGTGCCAGCAGCGCCGGGACAGGGGAGATGAATGAGCAGTTCTTC